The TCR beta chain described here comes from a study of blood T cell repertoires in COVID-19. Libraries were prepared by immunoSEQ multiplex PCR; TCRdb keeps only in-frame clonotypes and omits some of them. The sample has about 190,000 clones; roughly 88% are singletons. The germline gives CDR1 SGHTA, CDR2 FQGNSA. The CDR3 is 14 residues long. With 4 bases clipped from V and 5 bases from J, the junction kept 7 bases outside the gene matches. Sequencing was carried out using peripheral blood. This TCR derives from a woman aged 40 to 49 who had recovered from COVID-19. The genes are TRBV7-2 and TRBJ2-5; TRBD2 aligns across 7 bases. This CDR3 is CASSYRVGGETQYF. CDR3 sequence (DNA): TGTGCCAGCAGCTACCGCGTGGGGGGGGAGACCCAGTACTTC.